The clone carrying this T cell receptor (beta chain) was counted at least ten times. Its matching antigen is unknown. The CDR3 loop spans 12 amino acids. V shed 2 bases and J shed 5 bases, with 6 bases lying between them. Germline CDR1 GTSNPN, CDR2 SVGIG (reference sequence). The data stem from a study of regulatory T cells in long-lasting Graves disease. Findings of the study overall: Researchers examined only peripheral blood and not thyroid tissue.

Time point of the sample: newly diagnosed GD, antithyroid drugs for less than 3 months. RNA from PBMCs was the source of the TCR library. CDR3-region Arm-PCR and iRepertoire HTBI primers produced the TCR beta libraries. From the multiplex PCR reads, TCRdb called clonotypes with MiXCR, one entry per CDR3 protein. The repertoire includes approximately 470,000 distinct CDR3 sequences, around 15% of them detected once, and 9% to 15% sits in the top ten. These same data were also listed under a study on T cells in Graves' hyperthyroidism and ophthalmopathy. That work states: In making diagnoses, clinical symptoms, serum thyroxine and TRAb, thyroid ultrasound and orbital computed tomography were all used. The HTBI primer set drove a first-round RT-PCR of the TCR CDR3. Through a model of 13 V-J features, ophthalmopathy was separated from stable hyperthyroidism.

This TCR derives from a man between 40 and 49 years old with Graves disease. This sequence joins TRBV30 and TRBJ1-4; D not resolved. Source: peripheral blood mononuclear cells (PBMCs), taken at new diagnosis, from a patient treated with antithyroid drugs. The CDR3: CAWSLANEKLFF. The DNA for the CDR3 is TGTGCCTGGAGTCTGGCGAATGAAAAACTGTTTTTT.